These 32 T cell receptor beta chains came from one sample sequenced in a study of identical twins. TCRdb redid the calling of the 5' RACE reads with MiXCR, one entry per CDR3 protein. This table holds about 570,000 distinct CDR3 sequences, approximately 9.6% found once. These data were likewise used in another study, on yellow fever vaccine responses in identical twins.

Specimen: PBMCs. These TCRs come from a woman aged 18-29 years in good health.

The rearrangement uses TRBV3-1 and TRBJ2-1, with D possibly being TRBD2 (5 bases). The ends were cut back, 1 base at V and 7 bases at J, with 14 bases in the middle. The CDR3 runs to 15 residues. Germline CDR1 and CDR2: LGHDT and YNNKEL (reference sequence). The CDR3: CASSQVTQPGNEQFF. For the CDR3, the DNA is TGTGCCAGCAGCCAAGTGACCCAACCGGGAAATGAGCAGTTCTTC.

In its sample, this clonotype was seen a few times. The J gene is TRBJ1-5, the V gene TRBV2, with 7 bases that match TRBD1. This CDR3 comprises 14 residues. The J segment lost 6 bases and the V segment lost 8 bases, leaving 10 bases of the junction unmatched. CDR1 and CDR2 (germline): SNHLY, FYNNEI. CDR3 protein: CASLDRVVRQPQHF. The DNA of the CDR3 is TGTGCCAGCCTTGACAGGGTAGTTCGTCAGCCCCAGCATTTT. Together with reference TRBV2 and TRBJ1-5, the CDR3 gives the full variable domain: EPEVTQTPSHQVTQMGQEVILRCVPISNHLYFYWYRQILGQKVEFLVSFYNNEISEKSEIFDDQFSVERPDGSNFTLKIRSTKLEDSAMYFCASLDRVVRQPQHFGDGTRLSIL.

This chain connects TRBV20-1 to TRBJ2-3; tentative D call: TRBD2 (6 bases). This CDR3 spans 13 amino acids. The V gene lost 6 bases and the J gene lost 2 bases, with 12 bases spanning the gap. The germline V gene encodes CDR1 DFQATT and CDR2 SNEGSKA (reference sequence). The CDR3 protein is CSATRKITDTQYF. CDR3 DNA: TGCAGTGCGACTAGGAAAATCACAGATACGCAGTATTTT.

The chain recombines TRBV30 with TRBJ2-5; D unresolved. The germline V and J ends were trimmed by 5 bases and 9 bases, with 10 bases remaining between them. Germline V gene lookup returns CDR1 GTSNPN and CDR2 SVGIG (reference sequence). This CDR3 is 10 amino acids long. DNA of the CDR3: TGTGCCTGGGGGGTTGGGGCCCAGTACTTC. It yields the protein CAWGVGAQYF.

The sample holds a few counts of this clonotype. The chain employs TRBV12-3 or TRBV12-4 and TRBJ1-1; D unclear. The CDR3 contains 13 residues. Trimming shortened V by 6 bases and J by 1 base, and 9 bases separated the two germline ends. In DNA, the CDR3 is TGTGCCAGCAGCTCCCGACGGAACACTGAAGCTTTCTTT. This gives the protein CASSSRRNTEAFF.

This clonotype occurred a few times. The chain is built from TRBV4-3 and TRBJ2-7, with no clear D. Germline values: CDR1 LGHNA, CDR2 YSLEER. The ends were cut back, 0 bases at V and 9 bases at J, with 12 bases in the middle. The CDR3 runs to 13 residues. CDR3 region: CASSQDRSMRQYF. CDR3 nucleotide sequence: TGCGCCAGCAGCCAAGATAGGAGTATGAGGCAGTACTTC.

This clonotype has only a few counts. The genes are TRBV19 and TRBJ2-1, with TRBD2 identical over 12 bases. V was clipped by 7 bases and J by 2 bases; unmatched bases: 3. CDR1 is LNHDA, CDR2 SQIVND, per germline (reference sequence). This CDR3 spans 15 amino acids. In DNA, the CDR3 is TGTGCCAGTACCCCTAGCGGGGGGGCCTACAATGAGCAGTTCTTC. This translates into CASTPSGGAYNEQFF.

This clonotype was recorded many times. This chain joins TRBV12-3 or TRBV12-4 and TRBJ2-5; 8 nucleotides agree with TRBD1. J gave up 1 base and V 5 bases, and 9 bases lay outside the gene matches. The CDR3 loop spans 16 amino acids. In DNA form, the CDR3 reads TGTGCCAGCAGTCGACGAGGACAGGGAGGCCAAGAGACCCAGTACTTC. Amino acid sequence: CASSRRGQGGQETQYF.

This clonotype was picked up a small number of times. The J gene is TRBJ2-1, the V gene TRBV10-3; D perhaps matches TRBD2 (6 bases). The CDR3 is 13 residues long. The V end lost 10 bases, the J end lost 0 bases, and 10 bases lay between the germline ends. Looked up from germline, CDR1 is ENHRY and CDR2 is SYGVKD. The CDR3 protein is CANRESSYNEQFF. CDR3 nucleotide sequence: TGTGCCAATCGGGAGAGCTCCTACAATGAGCAGTTCTTC.

The table lists this clonotype with a few counts. The V and J genes are TRBV10-3 and TRBJ2-5; 7 nucleotides line up with TRBD1. Germline V gives CDR1 ENHRY, CDR2 SYGVKD. The V and J ends lost 6 bases and 1 base, in that order; junction bases with no gene match: 2. The CDR3 has 13 residues. The CDR3 sequence is CAIRWDSQETQYF. The CDR3 DNA is TGTGCCATCAGGTGGGACAGCCAAGAGACCCAGTACTTC.

This clonotype occurred many times. The V call is TRBV20-1, the J call TRBJ2-7; possibly TRBD1 or TRBD2 for D (5 bases each). V was shortened by 6 bases and J by 3 bases, with 12 bases between the two germline ends. Germline V lookup: CDR1 DFQATT, CDR2 SNEGSKA (reference sequence). CDR3 length: 12 amino acids. CDR3 amino acids: CSAGDGHYEQYF. The CDR3, as DNA: TGCAGTGCGGGGGACGGGCACTACGAGCAGTACTTC.

V usage is TRBV14 and J usage is TRBJ2-1; 8 bases fit TRBD2. After removal of 1 base from V and 7 bases from J, the junction contained 9 bases not matched to a gene. This CDR3 region has 16 residues. Looked up from germline, CDR1 is SGHDN and CDR2 is FVKESK. The CDR3 is CASSQVPAGEGNEQFF. As DNA, the CDR3 is TGTGCCAGCAGCCAAGTTCCAGCGGGAGAAGGAAATGAGCAGTTCTTC.

The chain carries TRBV6-1 and TRBJ2-2; 15 positions match TRBD2. The V gene end was trimmed by 6 bases and the J gene end by 6 bases; junction bases not matched to a gene: 5. CDR3 length: 16 amino acids. CDR1 and CDR2 from the germline V gene are MNHNS and SASEGT. The CDR3 spells CASSGGLAGGAGELFF. The CDR3 DNA follows: TGTGCCAGCAGCGGCGGACTAGCGGGAGGGGCCGGGGAGCTGTTTTTT.

The gene calls are TRBV19 and TRBJ2-7; 9 nucleotides align to TRBD1. From germline, CDR1 is LNHDA and CDR2 SQIVND (reference sequence). J was trimmed by 5 bases and V by 6 bases; bases with no gene match: 5. The CDR3 covers 13 residues. CDR3 in DNA: TGTGCCAGTAGGGACAGGGGAACCGACGAGCAGTACTTC. It encodes CASRDRGTDEQYF. The variable domain in full, completed from reference TRBV19 and TRBJ2-7, reads DGGITQSPKYLFRKEGQNVTLSCEQNLNHDAMYWYRQDPGQGLRLIYYSQIVNDFQKGDIAEGYSVSREKKESFPLTVTSAQKNPTAFYLCASRDRGTDEQYFGPGTRLTVT.

V usage is TRBV5-1 and J usage is TRBJ2-6, with TRBD1 identical over 7 bases. The J segment lost 0 bases and the V segment lost 2 bases, leaving 11 bases of the junction unmatched. Germline values: CDR1 SGHRS, CDR2 YFSETQ. The CDR3 covers 19 residues. The CDR3 DNA follows: TGCGCCAGCAGCTTTCCAGAGGGGGACAGTTACTCTGGGGCCAACGTCCTGACTTTC. As protein: CASSFPEGDSYSGANVLTF. The whole variable domain, filled in from reference TRBV5-1 and TRBJ2-6, reads KAGVTQTPRYLIKTRGQQVTLSCSPISGHRSVSWYQQTPGQGLQFLFEYFSETQRNKGNFPGRFSGRQFSNSRSEMNVSTLELGDSALYLCASSFPEGDSYSGANVLTFGAGSRLTVL.

The chain couples TRBV11-2 to TRBJ2-3; 12 nucleotides agree with TRBD2. Trimming at V came to 0 bases and at J to 7 bases, leaving 5 bases not matched to a gene. The CDR3 spans 16 residues. Per the germline V gene, CDR1 is SGHAT and CDR2 is FQNNGV. The CDR3: CASSLDRTSGMNTQYF. The CDR3 bases are TGTGCCAGCAGCTTAGACCGGACTAGCGGGATGAATACGCAGTATTTT.

This clonotype came up many times. The chain employs TRBV7-9 and TRBJ2-1; D gene unclear. This CDR3 contains 17 residues. V lost 5 bases, J lost 4 bases, and 21 bases lay in between. Germline CDR1 is SEHNR and CDR2 is FQNEAQ (reference sequence). The CDR3 protein is CASSPQGTDPLYNEQFF. The CDR3 DNA reads as TGTGCCAGCAGCCCCCAAGGTACAGATCCCTTATACAATGAGCAGTTCTTC.

The chain employs TRBV2 and TRBJ2-7, with D uncertain. The CDR3 is 14 residues long. Germline CDR1 and CDR2: SNHLY and FYNNEI. V was cut by 2 bases and J by 8 bases, with 16 bases left in between. The chain's CDR3 is CASSEYFGQAQQYF. Written as DNA, the CDR3 is TGTGCCAGCAGTGAATACTTCGGGCAGGCTCAGCAGTACTTC.

This clonotype was found many times. The chain recombines TRBV12-3 or TRBV12-4 with TRBJ2-3; 9 nucleotides match TRBD1. The CDR3 has 15 residues. The trim removed 6 bases at V and 2 bases at J, leaving 6 bases unmatched. DNA for the CDR3: TGTGCCAGCAGATCGACAGGGGGTCTCACAGATACGCAGTATTTT. As protein: CASRSTGGLTDTQYF.

This clonotype was detected only a few times. The chain employs TRBV20-1 and TRBJ2-5, with TRBD1 matching over 8 bases. The germline V gene has CDR1 DFQATT and CDR2 SNEGSKA (reference sequence). This CDR3 region has 15 residues. J lost 5 bases, V lost 3 bases, and 11 bases had no gene match. CDR3 coding DNA: TGCAGTGCTAGCCCCCTGGACAGGGCGGACGAGACCCAGTACTTC. Protein product: CSASPLDRADETQYF.

This clonotype was found a few times. This chain connects TRBV5-1 to TRBJ2-6; no reliable D call. Trimming pared 5 bases from V and 2 bases from J, leaving 8 bases between. Germline-derived CDR1 and CDR2 are SGHRS and YFSETQ. This CDR3 contains 14 residues. CDR3 coding DNA: TGCGCCAGCAGGGGGTCCACTGGGGCCAACGTCCTGACTTTC. Translation: CASRGSTGANVLTF.

The rearrangement uses TRBV7-9 and TRBJ1-5; D may be TRBD1 (5 bases). Germline V lookup: CDR1 SEHNR, CDR2 FQNEAQ (reference sequence). The V gene lost 1 base and the J gene lost 5 bases, with 6 bases spanning the gap. CDR3 length equals 13 residues. Here the CDR3 DNA reads TGTGCCAGCAGCTTAGAGGGGTATCAGCCCCAGCATTTT. Amino acid sequence: CASSLEGYQPQHF.

This clonotype was seen only a few times. The J gene is TRBJ2-5, the V gene TRBV4-3; a possible D gene is TRBD1 (6 bases). CDR1 is LGHNA and CDR2 is YSLEER in the germline V gene. V lost 3 bases to trimming and J lost 4 bases, with 15 bases between them. The CDR3 is 15 residues long. The CDR3 loop reads CASSHARTAPETQYF. For the CDR3, the DNA is TGCGCCAGCAGCCACGCTCGGACAGCCCCAGAGACCCAGTACTTC.

The V and J genes are TRBV2 and TRBJ2-3; no definite D call. The CDR3 sequence is 15 residues long. Trimming removed 6 bases at V and 0 bases at J, with 13 bases between. Germline-derived CDR1 and CDR2 are SNHLY and FYNNEI. Here the CDR3 DNA reads TGTGCCAGCAGCCGTGCTCGGCCTAGCACAGATACGCAGTATTTT. It encodes CASSRARPSTDTQYF.

J is TRBJ2-7 and V is TRBV4-3, with D tentatively TRBD2 (6 bases). The CDR3 runs 17 residues. The germline V gene has CDR1 LGHNA and CDR2 YSLEER. V lost 0 bases and J lost 1, with 16 bases in between. CDR3 residues: CASSQDYGGISSYEQYF. The CDR3 DNA follows: TGCGCCAGCAGCCAAGATTATGGCGGGATCTCGTCCTACGAGCAGTACTTC.

V usage is TRBV3-1 and J usage is TRBJ2-2; the match to TRBD2 covers 7 bases. This CDR3 region has 16 residues. CDR1 and CDR2 from the germline V gene are LGHDT and YNNKEL (reference sequence). V was pared by 4 bases and J by 0 bases, with 5 bases of the junction left unmatched. The DNA of the CDR3 is TGTGCCAGCAGCCTTCCTAGCGGAACGAACACCGGGGAGCTGTTTTTT. This gives the protein CASSLPSGTNTGELFF.

This clonotype showed up many times. This sequence joins TRBV29-1 and TRBJ1-1; no clear D. Germline V gives CDR1 SQVTM, CDR2 ANQGSEA. Trimming took 3 bases from V and 1 from J, leaving 6 bases between them. This CDR3 is 12 amino acids long. The CDR3 protein is CSVEVKNTEAFF. In nucleotides, the CDR3 is TGCAGCGTTGAGGTCAAGAACACTGAAGCTTTCTTT.

This clonotype came up many times. The chain carries TRBV5-5 and TRBJ2-7; 7 positions agree with TRBD1. The V gene's germline CDR1 is SGHKS and CDR2 YYEKEE (reference sequence). J gave up 2 bases and V 4 bases, and 12 bases lay outside the gene matches. The CDR3 length is 16 residues. The CDR3 coding sequence is TGTGCCAGCAGCGTGATGGTTGGGGGACAGCCCTACGAGCAGTACTTC. Amino acids: CASSVMVGGQPYEQYF.

As to this clonotype: Its ends do not fully match the called genes, so a read error is possible. The rearrangement joins TRBV20-1 to TRBJ2-2, with 9 bases fitting TRBD2. The length of the CDR3 is 17 residues. Germline CDR1 reads DFQATT; CDR2 reads SNEGSKA (reference sequence). The CDR3 spells CCARDLTTSGVTGELFF. In DNA, the CDR3 is TGCTGTGCTAGAGACCTGACGACTAGCGGAGTTACCGGGGAGCTGTTTTTT.

The rearrangement uses TRBV7-9 and TRBJ2-7; a possible D gene is TRBD1 (6 bases). The ends were cut back, 5 bases at V and 8 bases at J, with 19 bases in the middle. The CDR3 is 14 amino acids. Germline V CDR1 and CDR2: SEHNR, FQNEAQ (reference sequence). CDR3 coding DNA: TGTGCCAGCAGCCCTCAGTGGGCAGGGGAAAAGCAGTACTTC. Its protein product is CASSPQWAGEKQYF.

This clonotype was seen only a few times. J is TRBJ1-1 and V is TRBV5-1; D perhaps matches TRBD1 (6 bases). Germline V gene sequence: CDR1 SGHRS, CDR2 YFSETQ. Trimming removed 4 bases at V and 2 bases at J, with 15 bases between. This CDR3 comprises 15 residues. This CDR3 reads CASSPSGQPNTEAFF. The CDR3 DNA reads TGCGCCAGCAGCCCCTCCGGACAGCCCAACACTGAAGCTTTCTTT.

The chain combines TRBV29-1 with TRBJ2-1; 9 nucleotides align to TRBD2. Germline CDR1 SQVTM, CDR2 ANQGSEA. There are 14 residues in the CDR3. Trimming removed 3 bases from V and 2 bases from J; junction bases left unmatched: 2. The chain's CDR3 is CSVEEREAYNEQFF. The CDR3 bases are TGCAGCGTTGAGGAGCGGGAGGCCTACAATGAGCAGTTCTTC.